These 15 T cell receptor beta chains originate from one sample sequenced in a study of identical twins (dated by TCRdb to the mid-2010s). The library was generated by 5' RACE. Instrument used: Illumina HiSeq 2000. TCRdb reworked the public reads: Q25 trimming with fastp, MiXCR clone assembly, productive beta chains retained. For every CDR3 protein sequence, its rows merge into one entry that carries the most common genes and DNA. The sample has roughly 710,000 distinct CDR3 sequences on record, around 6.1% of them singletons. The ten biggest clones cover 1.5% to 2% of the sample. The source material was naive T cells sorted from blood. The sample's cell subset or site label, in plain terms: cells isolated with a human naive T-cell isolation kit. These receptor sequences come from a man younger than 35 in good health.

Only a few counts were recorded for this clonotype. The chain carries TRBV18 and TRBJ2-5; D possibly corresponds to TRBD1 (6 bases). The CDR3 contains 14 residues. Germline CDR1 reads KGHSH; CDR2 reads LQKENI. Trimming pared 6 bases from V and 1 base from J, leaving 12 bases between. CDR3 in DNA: TGTGCCAGCTCCTGGACAGAAACCCAAGAGACCCAGTACTTC. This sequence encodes CASSWTETQETQYF.

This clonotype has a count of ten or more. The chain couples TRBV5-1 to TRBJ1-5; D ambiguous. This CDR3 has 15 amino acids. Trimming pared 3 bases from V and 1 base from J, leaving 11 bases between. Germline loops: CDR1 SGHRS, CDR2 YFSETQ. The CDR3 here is CASSSEGASNQPQHF. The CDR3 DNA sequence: TGCGCCAGCAGCTCCGAGGGAGCCAGCAATCAGCCCCAGCATTTT.

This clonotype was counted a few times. This CDR3 is CAITGQGTDTQYF. DNA for the CDR3: TGTGCCATCACGGGACAGGGTACAGATACGCAGTATTTT. This chain uses TRBV10-3 with TRBJ2-3; the match to TRBD1 covers 9 bases. Germline trimming cut 7 bases from V and 3 bases from J; bases unmatched to any gene: 2. CDR1 is ENHRY and CDR2 is SYGVKD in the germline V gene. This CDR3 region has 13 residues.

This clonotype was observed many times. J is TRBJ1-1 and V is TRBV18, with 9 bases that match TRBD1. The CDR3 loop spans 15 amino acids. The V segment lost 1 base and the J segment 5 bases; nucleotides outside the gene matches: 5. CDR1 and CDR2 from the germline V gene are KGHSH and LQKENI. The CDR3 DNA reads TGTGCCAGCTCACCACAGGGACAGGGAGTAACTGAAGCTTTCTTT. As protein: CASSPQGQGVTEAFF.

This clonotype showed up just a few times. The CDR3, as DNA: TGCAGTGCCCGGAGGGGGACTACCTTAGATAACTATGGCTACACCTTC. It translates to CSARRGTTLDNYGYTF. V and J are TRBV20-1 and TRBJ1-2; TRBD1 is a possible D gene (6 bases). Trimming pared 6 bases from V and 1 base from J, leaving 21 bases between. Germline V gene data show CDR1 as DFQATT and CDR2 as SNEGSKA (reference sequence). There are 16 residues in the CDR3.

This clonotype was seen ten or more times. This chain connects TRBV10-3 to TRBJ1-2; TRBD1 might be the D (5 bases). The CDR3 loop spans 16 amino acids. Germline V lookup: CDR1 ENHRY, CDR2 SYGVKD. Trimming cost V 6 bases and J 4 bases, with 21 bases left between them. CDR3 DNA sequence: TGTGCCATCAGCCCGGGAAGGGCAGGGAGGTCCTATGGCTACACCTTC. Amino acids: CAISPGRAGRSYGYTF.

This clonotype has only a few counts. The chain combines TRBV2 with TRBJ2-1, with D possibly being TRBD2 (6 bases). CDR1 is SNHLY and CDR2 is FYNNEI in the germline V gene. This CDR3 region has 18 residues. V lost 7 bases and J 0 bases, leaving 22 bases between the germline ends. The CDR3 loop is CASTSLGGGSSSYNEQFF. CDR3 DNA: TGTGCCAGCACCTCACTCGGTGGGGGGTCGAGCTCCTACAATGAGCAGTTCTTC.

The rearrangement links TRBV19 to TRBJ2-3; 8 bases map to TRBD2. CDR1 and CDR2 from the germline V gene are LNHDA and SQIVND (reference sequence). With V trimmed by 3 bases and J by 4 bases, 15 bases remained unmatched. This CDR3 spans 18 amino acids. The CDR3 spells CASSIQTAGTRGSDTQYF. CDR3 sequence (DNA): TGTGCCAGTAGTATCCAGACTGCCGGGACTAGAGGTTCAGATACGCAGTATTTT. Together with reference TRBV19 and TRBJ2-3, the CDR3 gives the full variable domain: DGGITQSPKYLFRKEGQNVTLSCEQNLNHDAMYWYRQDPGQGLRLIYYSQIVNDFQKGDIAEGYSVSREKKESFPLTVTSAQKNPTAFYLCASSIQTAGTRGSDTQYFGPGTRLTVL.

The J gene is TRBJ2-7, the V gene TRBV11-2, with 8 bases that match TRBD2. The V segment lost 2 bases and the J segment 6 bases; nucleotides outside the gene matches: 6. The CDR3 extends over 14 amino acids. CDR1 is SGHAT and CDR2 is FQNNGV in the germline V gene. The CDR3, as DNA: TGTGCCAGCAGCTTAATAGCGGGAAAGGGCGAGCAGTACTTC. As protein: CASSLIAGKGEQYF.

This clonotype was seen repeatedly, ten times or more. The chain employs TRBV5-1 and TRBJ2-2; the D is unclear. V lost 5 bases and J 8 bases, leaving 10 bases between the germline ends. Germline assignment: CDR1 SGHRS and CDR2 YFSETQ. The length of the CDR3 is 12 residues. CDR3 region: CASSSDLGELFF. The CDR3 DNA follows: TGCGCCAGCAGTTCAGATTTGGGGGAGCTGTTTTTT. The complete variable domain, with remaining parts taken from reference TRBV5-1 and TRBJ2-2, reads KAGVTQTPRYLIKTRGQQVTLSCSPISGHRSVSWYQQTPGQGLQFLFEYFSETQRNKGNFPGRFSGRQFSNSRSEMNVSTLELGDSALYLCASSSDLGELFFGEGSRLTVL.

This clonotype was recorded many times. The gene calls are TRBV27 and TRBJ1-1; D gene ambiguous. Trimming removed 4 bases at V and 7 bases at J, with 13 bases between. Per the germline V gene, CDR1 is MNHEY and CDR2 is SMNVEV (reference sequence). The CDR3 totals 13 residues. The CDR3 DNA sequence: TGTGCCAGCAGTTCGGAGGGTGGAGGTGAAGCTTTCTTT. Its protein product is CASSSEGGGEAFF.

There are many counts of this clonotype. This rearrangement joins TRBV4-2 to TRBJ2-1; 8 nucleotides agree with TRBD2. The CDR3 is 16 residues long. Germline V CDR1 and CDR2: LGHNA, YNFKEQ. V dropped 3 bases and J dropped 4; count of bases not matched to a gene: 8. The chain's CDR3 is CASSHRGTSFYNEQFF. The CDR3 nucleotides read TGTGCCAGCAGCCATCGCGGGACTAGTTTTTACAATGAGCAGTTCTTC.

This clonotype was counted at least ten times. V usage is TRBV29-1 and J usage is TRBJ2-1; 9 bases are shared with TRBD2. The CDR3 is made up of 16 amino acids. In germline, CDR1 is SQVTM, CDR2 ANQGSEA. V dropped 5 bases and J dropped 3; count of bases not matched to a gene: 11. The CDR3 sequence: CSVPHLAGGVYNEQFF. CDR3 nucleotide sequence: TGCAGCGTTCCCCATTTGGCGGGAGGGGTCTACAATGAGCAGTTCTTC.

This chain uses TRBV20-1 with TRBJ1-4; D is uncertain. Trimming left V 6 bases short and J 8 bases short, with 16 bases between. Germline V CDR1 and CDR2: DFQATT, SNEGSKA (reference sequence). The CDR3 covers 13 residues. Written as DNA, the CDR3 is TGCAGTGCGGCCCGGGCTAAGAAGGAAAAACTGTTTTTT. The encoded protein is CSAARAKKEKLFF.

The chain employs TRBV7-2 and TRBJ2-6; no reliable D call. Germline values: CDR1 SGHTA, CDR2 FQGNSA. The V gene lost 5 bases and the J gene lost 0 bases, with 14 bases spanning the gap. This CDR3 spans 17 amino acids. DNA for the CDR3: TGTGCCAGCAGCCTCCCAGCAATGGACTCTGGGGCCAACGTCCTGACTTTC. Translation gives CASSLPAMDSGANVLTF.